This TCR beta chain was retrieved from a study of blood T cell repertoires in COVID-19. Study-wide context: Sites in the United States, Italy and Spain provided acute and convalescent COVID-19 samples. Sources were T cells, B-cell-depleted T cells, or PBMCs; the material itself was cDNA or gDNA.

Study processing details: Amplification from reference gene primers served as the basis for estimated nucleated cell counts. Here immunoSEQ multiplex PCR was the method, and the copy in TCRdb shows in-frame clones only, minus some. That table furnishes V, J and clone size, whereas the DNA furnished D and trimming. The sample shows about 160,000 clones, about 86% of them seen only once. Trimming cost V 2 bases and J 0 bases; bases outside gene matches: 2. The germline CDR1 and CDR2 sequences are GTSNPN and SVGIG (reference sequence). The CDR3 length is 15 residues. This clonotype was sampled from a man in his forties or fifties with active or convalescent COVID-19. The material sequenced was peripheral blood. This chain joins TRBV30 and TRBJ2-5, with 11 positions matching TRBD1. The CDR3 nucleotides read TGTGCCTGGAGTCTGGGACAGGGGGACCAAGAGACCCAGTACTTC. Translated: CAWSLGQGDQETQYF.